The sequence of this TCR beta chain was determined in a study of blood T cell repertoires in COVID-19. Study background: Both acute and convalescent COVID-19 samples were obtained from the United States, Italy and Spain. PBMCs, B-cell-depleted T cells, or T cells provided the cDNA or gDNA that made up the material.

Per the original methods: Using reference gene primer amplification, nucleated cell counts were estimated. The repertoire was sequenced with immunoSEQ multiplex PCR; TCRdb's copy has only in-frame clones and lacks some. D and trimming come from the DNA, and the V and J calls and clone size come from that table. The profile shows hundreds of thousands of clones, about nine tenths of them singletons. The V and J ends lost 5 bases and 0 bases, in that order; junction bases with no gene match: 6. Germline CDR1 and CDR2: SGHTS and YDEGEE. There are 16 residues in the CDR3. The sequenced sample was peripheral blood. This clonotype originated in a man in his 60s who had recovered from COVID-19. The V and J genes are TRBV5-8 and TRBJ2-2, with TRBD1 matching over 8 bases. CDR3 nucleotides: TGTGCCAGCAGACTCACAGGGGGTCCGAACACCGGGGAGCTGTTTTTT. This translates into CASRLTGGPNTGELFF.